The rows below give T cell receptor beta chains drawn from one sample of a study of CD8+ T cells in alopecia areata. The table came from immunoSEQ multiplex PCR; TCRdb's copy has only in-frame clones and leaves some out. The table lists 200,000 to 250,000 clones, approximately 72% of them singletons, with around 1.3% in the top ten. Material: CD4+ T cells sorted from blood, obtained at approximately week 44, from a patient treated with tofacitinib. Receptors originate from a human donor with alopecia areata. The CDR3 runs from the conserved cysteine through the conserved F or W. Fields, in order: V gene, J gene, clone size, D gene, CDR3 protein, CDR3 DNA. The D gene is left open where the match is weak. A row's size may be missing; if present it is once, few, many or a size class.

V: TRBV6-1
J: TRBJ1-5
size: -
D: -
CDR3: CASSYGQSNQPQHF
DNA: TGTGCCAGCAGCTACGGACAGTCCAATCAGCCCCAGCATTTT

V: TRBV2
J: TRBJ1-1
size: once
D: -
CDR3: CASVGTVNTEAFF
DNA: TGTGCCAGCGTCGGGACGGTGAACACTGAAGCTTTCTTT

V: TRBV7-9
J: TRBJ1-2
size: -
D: TRBD1
CDR3: CASSFGQGSNYGYTF
DNA: TGTGCCAGCAGCTTCGGACAGGGCTCTAACTATGGCTACACCTTC

V: TRBV15
J: TRBJ2-7
size: -
D: -
CDR3: CATSRETYEQYF
DNA: TGTGCCACCAGCAGAGAAACCTACGAGCAGTACTTC

V: TRBV11-2
J: TRBJ2-1
size: -
D: TRBD1
CDR3: CASSKGQNNEQFF
DNA: TGTGCCAGCAGCAAGGGACAGAACAATGAGCAGTTCTTC

V: TRBV29-1
J: TRBJ2-7
size: -
D: TRBD1
CDR3: CSVGDSHGASYEQYF
DNA: TGCAGCGTTGGGGACAGCCACGGAGCATCCTACGAGCAGTACTTC

V: TRBV10-2
J: TRBJ2-5
size: -
D: -
CDR3: CASSVGGRQETQYF
DNA: TGCGCCAGCAGTGTGGGCGGCCGGCAAGAGACCCAGTACTTC

V: TRBV7-2
J: TRBJ1-1
size: -
D: -
CDR3: CASSSPPKNAEAFF
DNA: TGTGCCAGCAGCTCGCCGCCTAAGAACGCTGAAGCTTTCTTT

V: TRBV19
J: TRBJ2-7
size: -
D: -
CDR3: CASSTQGRRQYF
DNA: TGTGCCAGTAGTACCCAGGGAAGAAGGCAGTACTTC

V: TRBV23-1
J: TRBJ2-1
size: few
D: -
CDR3: CASSPIIF
DNA: TGCGCCAGCAGCCCGATTATCTTC

V: TRBV4-1
J: TRBJ2-3
size: once
D: -
CDR3: CASSHQSDTQYF
DNA: TGCGCCAGCAGCCACCAGTCAGATACGCAGTATTTT

V: TRBV29-1
J: TRBJ2-2
size: -
D: -
CDR3: CSALLGTNTGELFF
DNA: TGCAGCGCACTTCTAGGGACGAACACCGGGGAGCTGTTTTTT

V: TRBV4-1
J: TRBJ2-7
size: -
D: TRBD2
CDR3: CASSQESGGYEQYF
DNA: TGCGCCAGCAGCCAAGAAAGCGGGGGCTACGAGCAGTACTTC

V: TRBV7-9
J: TRBJ2-6
size: -
D: -
CDR3: CASSLLASGANVLTF
DNA: TGTGCCAGCAGCTTATTGGCTTCTGGGGCCAACGTCCTGACTTTC

V: TRBV18
J: TRBJ2-5
size: -
D: TRBD1
CDR3: CASSPQTGKEETQYF
DNA: TGTGCCAGCTCACCACAGACAGGGAAGGAAGAGACCCAGTACTTC

V: TRBV6-5
J: TRBJ1-1
size: -
D: -
CDR3: CASSYGWGENTEAFF
DNA: TGTGCCAGCAGTTACGGGTGGGGTGAGAACACTGAAGCTTTCTTT

V: TRBV2
J: TRBJ2-2
size: -
D: -
CDR3: CASIQTGELFF
DNA: TGTGCCAGCATACAGACCGGGGAGCTGTTTTTT

V: TRBV18
J: TRBJ2-5
size: -
D: -
CDR3: CASSPSETQYF
DNA: TGTGCCAGCTCACCATCAGAGACCCAGTACTTC

V: TRBV6-5
J: TRBJ2-4
size: -
D: -
CDR3: CASSYNGDLNIQYF
DNA: TGTGCCAGCAGTTACAACGGAGACCTAAACATTCAGTACTTC

V: TRBV2
J: TRBJ1-5
size: once
D: TRBD1
CDR3: CASSEQGGDQPQHF
DNA: TGTGCCAGCAGTGAACAGGGGGGCGATCAGCCCCAGCATTTT

V: TRBV5-6
J: TRBJ2-1
size: once
D: TRBD1
CDR3: CASSSVGTGGYNEQFF
DNA: TGTGCCAGCAGCTCCGTAGGGACAGGGGGCTACAATGAGCAGTTCTTC

V: TRBV4-3
J: TRBJ1-2
size: -
D: -
CDR3: CASSQAGNNYGYTF
DNA: TGCGCCAGCAGCCAAGCGGGGAACAACTATGGCTACACCTTC

V: TRBV11-3
J: TRBJ2-3
size: few
D: -
CDR3: CASNQWGDTQYF
DNA: TGTGCCAGCAATCAGTGGGGAGATACGCAGTATTTT

V: TRBV6-6
J: TRBJ1-1
size: -
D: -
CDR3: CASSYGPNTEAFF
DNA: TGTGCCAGCAGTTACGGGCCGAACACTGAAGCTTTCTTT

V: TRBV10-2
J: TRBJ1-6
size: -
D: -
CDR3: CASSESFPNSPLHF
DNA: TGCGCCAGCAGTGAGAGTTTCCCGAATTCACCCCTCCACTTT

V: TRBV5-1
J: TRBJ2-2
size: once
D: TRBD2
CDR3: CASKGGLAGAGELFF
DNA: TGCGCCAGCAAAGGTGGACTAGCGGGCGCCGGGGAGCTGTTTTTT

V: TRBV27
J: TRBJ2-1
size: -
D: -
CDR3: CASSTNMEDEQFF
DNA: TGTGCCAGCAGTACGAACATGGAGGATGAGCAGTTCTTC

V: TRBV6-5
J: TRBJ1-2
size: -
D: -
CDR3: CASTHLPQGSYGYTF
DNA: TGTGCCAGCACCCACTTGCCCCAGGGGAGCTATGGCTACACCTTC

V: TRBV6-1
J: TRBJ2-7
size: -
D: -
CDR3: CASREGTYEQYF
DNA: TGTGCCAGCAGGGAGGGGACCTACGAGCAGTACTTC

V: TRBV5-6
J: TRBJ1-5
size: -
D: -
CDR3: CASSRGHDSNQPQHF
DNA: TGTGCCAGCAGCCGAGGACATGATAGCAATCAGCCCCAGCATTTT

V: TRBV6-6
J: TRBJ1-5
size: -
D: -
CDR3: CASSYSRGGSNQPQHF
DNA: TGTGCCAGCAGTTACTCGAGGGGAGGAAGCAATCAGCCCCAGCATTTT

V: TRBV15
J: TRBJ1-4
size: -
D: TRBD1
CDR3: CATSRDRGEKLFF
DNA: TGTGCCACCAGCCGGGACAGAGGTGAAAAACTGTTTTTT

V: TRBV29-1
J: TRBJ2-5
size: -
D: TRBD1
CDR3: CSVDPGGEGETQYF
DNA: TGCAGCGTTGATCCAGGGGGCGAAGGAGAGACCCAGTACTTC

V: TRBV30
J: TRBJ1-5
size: -
D: -
CDR3: CAWSRGPDSNQPQHF
DNA: TGTGCCTGGAGTCGGGGGCCGGATAGCAATCAGCCCCAGCATTTT

V: TRBV27
J: TRBJ1-6
size: -
D: -
CDR3: CASSFLSGTPYSPLHF
DNA: TGTGCCAGCAGTTTTCTTTCTGGGACACCATATTCACCCCTCCACTTT

V: TRBV29-1
J: TRBJ2-7
size: few
D: TRBD2
CDR3: CSVEAGGDEQYF
DNA: TGCAGCGTTGAAGCTGGGGGGGACGAGCAGTACTTC

V: TRBV29-1
J: TRBJ2-5
size: once
D: TRBD1
CDR3: CSVVDRGETQYF
DNA: TGCAGCGTTGTAGACAGGGGAGAGACCCAGTACTTC

V: TRBV9
J: TRBJ2-1
size: few
D: -
CDR3: CASSPRGQYNEQFF
DNA: TGTGCCAGCAGCCCCAGAGGACAGTACAATGAGCAGTTCTTC

V: TRBV30
J: TRBJ1-6
size: -
D: TRBD1
CDR3: CAWRGDRGSEALHF
DNA: TGTGCCTGGAGGGGGGACAGGGGAAGTGAGGCCCTCCACTTT

V: TRBV29-1
J: TRBJ1-1
size: -
D: -
CDR3: CSSTPLRGGTEAFF
DNA: TGCAGCTCAACTCCTCTCAGGGGCGGGACTGAAGCTTTCTTT

V: TRBV7-2
J: TRBJ2-3
size: -
D: -
CDR3: CASSGVRPTDTQYF
DNA: TGTGCCAGCAGCGGAGTCCGCCCCACAGATACGCAGTATTTT

V: TRBV18
J: TRBJ2-3
size: -
D: TRBD2
CDR3: CASSPTSGVADTQYF
DNA: TGTGCCAGCTCACCGACTAGCGGGGTCGCAGATACGCAGTATTTT

V: TRBV4-2
J: TRBJ1-5
size: few
D: TRBD1
CDR3: CASSQDRDQPQHF
DNA: TGTGCCAGCAGCCAGGACAGGGATCAGCCCCAGCATTTT

V: TRBV29-1
J: TRBJ2-7
size: -
D: TRBD1
CDR3: CSVEKTGGSDEQYF
DNA: TGCAGCGTTGAAAAGACAGGGGGAAGCGACGAGCAGTACTTC

V: TRBV9
J: TRBJ2-3
size: -
D: -
CDR3: CASSASSTDTQYF
DNA: TGTGCCAGCAGTGCTTCCTCCACAGATACGCAGTATTTT

V: TRBV2
J: TRBJ2-7
size: -
D: -
CDR3: CASSDVLTVSSYEQYF
DNA: TGTGCCAGCAGTGATGTTTTGACAGTGAGCTCCTACGAGCAGTACTTC

V: TRBV19
J: TRBJ2-7
size: -
D: -
CDR3: CASSTVGGQGYEQYF
DNA: TGTGCCAGTAGTACCGTCGGGGGCCAGGGCTACGAGCAGTACTTC

V: TRBV25-1
J: TRBJ1-2
size: -
D: -
CDR3: CASSAANYGYTF
DNA: TGTGCCAGCAGTGCTGCTAACTATGGCTACACCTTC

V: TRBV7-3
J: TRBJ2-6
size: -
D: -
CDR3: CASSFGDAGANVLTF
DNA: TGTGCCAGCAGCTTCGGGGATGCTGGGGCCAACGTCCTGACTTTC

V: TRBV30
J: TRBJ1-1
size: once
D: -
CDR3: CASARQMNTEAFF
DNA: TGTGCCTCCGCCCGGCAGATGAACACTGAAGCTTTCTTT

V: TRBV29-1
J: TRBJ2-4
size: -
D: TRBD1
CDR3: CSVDGTQGAQYF
DNA: TGCAGCGTTGACGGTACTCAGGGGGCACAGTACTTC

V: TRBV30
J: TRBJ2-1
size: once
D: TRBD1
CDR3: CACDRGRRNEQFF
DNA: TGTGCCTGTGACAGGGGGCGCCGGAATGAGCAGTTCTTC

V: TRBV4-3
J: TRBJ2-6
size: -
D: TRBD2
CDR3: CASSQDPAGEAAGANVLTF
DNA: TGCGCCAGCAGCCAAGATCCGGCGGGGGAAGCTGCTGGGGCCAACGTCCTGACTTTC

V: TRBV30
J: TRBJ2-7
size: -
D: TRBD2
CDR3: CAWSWTSGNYEQYF
DNA: TGTGCCTGGAGTTGGACTAGCGGAAACTACGAGCAGTACTTC

V: TRBV28
J: TRBJ1-2
size: few
D: TRBD1
CDR3: CASSSGQGEGYTF
DNA: TGTGCCAGCAGTTCGGGACAGGGCGAAGGCTACACCTTC